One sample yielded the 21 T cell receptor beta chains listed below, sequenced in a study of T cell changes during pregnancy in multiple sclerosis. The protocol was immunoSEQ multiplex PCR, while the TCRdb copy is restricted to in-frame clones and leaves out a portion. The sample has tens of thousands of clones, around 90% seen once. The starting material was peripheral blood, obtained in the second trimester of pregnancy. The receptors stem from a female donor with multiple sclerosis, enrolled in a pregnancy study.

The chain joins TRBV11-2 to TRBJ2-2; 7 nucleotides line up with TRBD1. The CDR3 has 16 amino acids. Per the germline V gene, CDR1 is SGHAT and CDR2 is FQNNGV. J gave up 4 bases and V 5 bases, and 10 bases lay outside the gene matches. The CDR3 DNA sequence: TGTGCCAGCAGCCGGCCCGGGACAGCGATCACCGGGGAGCTGTTTTTT. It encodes CASSRPGTAITGELFF.

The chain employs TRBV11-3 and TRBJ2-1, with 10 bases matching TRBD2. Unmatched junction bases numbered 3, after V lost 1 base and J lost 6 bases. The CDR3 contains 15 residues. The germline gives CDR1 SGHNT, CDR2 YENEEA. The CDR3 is CASSLGSGGSNEQFF. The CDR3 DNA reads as TGTGCCAGCAGCTTAGGTAGCGGGGGGTCCAATGAGCAGTTCTTC.

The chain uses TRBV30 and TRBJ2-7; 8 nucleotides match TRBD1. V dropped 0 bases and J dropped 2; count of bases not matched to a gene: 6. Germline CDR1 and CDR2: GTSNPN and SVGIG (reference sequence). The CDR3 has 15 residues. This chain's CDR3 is CAWSVGTGPTYEQYF. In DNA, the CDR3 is TGTGCCTGGAGTGTTGGGACAGGCCCAACCTACGAGCAGTACTTC.

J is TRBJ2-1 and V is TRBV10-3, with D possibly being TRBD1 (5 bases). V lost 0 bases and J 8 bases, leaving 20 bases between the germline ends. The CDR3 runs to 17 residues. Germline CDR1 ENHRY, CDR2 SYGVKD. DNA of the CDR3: TGTGCCATCAGTGAGTCGATGGGCAGGGCTACTTTGGATGAGCAGTTCTTC. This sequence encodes CAISESMGRATLDEQFF.

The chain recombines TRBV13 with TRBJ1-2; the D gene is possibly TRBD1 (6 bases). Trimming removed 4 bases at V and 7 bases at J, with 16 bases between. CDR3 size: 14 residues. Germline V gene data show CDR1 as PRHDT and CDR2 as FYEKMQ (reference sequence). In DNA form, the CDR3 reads TGTGCCAGCAGCTCCATGGGCAGGGGCATTGGCTACACCTTC. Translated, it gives CASSSMGRGIGYTF. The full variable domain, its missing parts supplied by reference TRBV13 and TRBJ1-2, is AAGVIQSPRHLIKEKRETATLKCYPIPRHDTVYWYQQGPGQDPQFLISFYEKMQSDKGSIPDRFSAQQFSDYHSELNMSSLELGDSALYFCASSSMGRGIGYTFGSGTRLTVV.

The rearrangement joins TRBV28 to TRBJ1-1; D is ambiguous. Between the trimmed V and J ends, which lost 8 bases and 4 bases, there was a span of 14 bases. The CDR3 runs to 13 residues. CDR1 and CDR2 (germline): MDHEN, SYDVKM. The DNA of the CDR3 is TGTGCCAGCCGATTTGGGGAGACCACTGAAGCTTTCTTT. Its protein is CASRFGETTEAFF.

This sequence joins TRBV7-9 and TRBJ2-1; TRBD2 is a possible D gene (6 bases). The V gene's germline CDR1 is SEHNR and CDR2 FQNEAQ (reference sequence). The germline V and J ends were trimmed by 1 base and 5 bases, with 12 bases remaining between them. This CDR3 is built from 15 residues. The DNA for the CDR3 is TGTGCCAGCAGCTTAGTAGGGACTTCTAACAATGAGCAGTTCTTC. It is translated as CASSLVGTSNNEQFF.

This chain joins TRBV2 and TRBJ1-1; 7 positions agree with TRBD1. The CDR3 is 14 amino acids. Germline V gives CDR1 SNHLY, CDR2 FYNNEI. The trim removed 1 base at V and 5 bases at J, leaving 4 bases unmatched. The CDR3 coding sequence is TGTGCCAGCAGTGAAGTCCAGGGGGTTACTGAAGCTTTCTTT. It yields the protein CASSEVQGVTEAFF. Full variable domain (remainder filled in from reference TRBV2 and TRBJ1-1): EPEVTQTPSHQVTQMGQEVILRCVPISNHLYFYWYRQILGQKVEFLVSFYNNEISEKSEIFDDQFSVERPDGSNFTLKIRSTKLEDSAMYFCASSEVQGVTEAFFGQGTRLTVV.

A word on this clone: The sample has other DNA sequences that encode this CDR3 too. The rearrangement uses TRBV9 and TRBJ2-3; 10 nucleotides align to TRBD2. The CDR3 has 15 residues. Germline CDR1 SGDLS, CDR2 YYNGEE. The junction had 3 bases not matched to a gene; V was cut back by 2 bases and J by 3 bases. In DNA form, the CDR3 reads TGTGCCAGCAGCGTGTTAGCGGGAGGAACAGATACGCAGTATTTT. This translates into CASSVLAGGTDTQYF.

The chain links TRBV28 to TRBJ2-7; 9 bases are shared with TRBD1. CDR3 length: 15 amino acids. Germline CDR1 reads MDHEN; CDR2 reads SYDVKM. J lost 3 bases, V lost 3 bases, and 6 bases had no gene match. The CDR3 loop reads CASSLAGTGRYEQYF. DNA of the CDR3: TGTGCCAGCAGTTTGGCCGGGACAGGGCGCTACGAGCAGTACTTC.

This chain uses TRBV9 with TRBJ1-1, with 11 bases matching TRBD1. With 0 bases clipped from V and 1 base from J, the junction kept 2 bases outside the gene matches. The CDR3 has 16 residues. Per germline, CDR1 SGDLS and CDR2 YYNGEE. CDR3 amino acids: CASSVGDRGGNTEAFF. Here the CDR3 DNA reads TGTGCCAGCAGCGTAGGGGACAGGGGGGGGAACACTGAAGCTTTCTTT. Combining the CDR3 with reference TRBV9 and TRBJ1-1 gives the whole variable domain DSGVTQTPKHLITATGQRVTLRCSPRSGDLSVYWYQQSLDQGLQFLIQYYNGEERAKGNILERFSAQQFPDLHSELNLSSLELGDSALYFCASSVGDRGGNTEAFFGQGTRLTVV.

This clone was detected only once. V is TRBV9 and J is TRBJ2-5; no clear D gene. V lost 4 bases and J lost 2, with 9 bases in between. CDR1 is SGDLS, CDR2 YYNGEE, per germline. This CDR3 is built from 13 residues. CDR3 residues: CASSPTPQETQYF. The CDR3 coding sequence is TGTGCCAGCAGCCCAACACCGCAAGAGACCCAGTACTTC.

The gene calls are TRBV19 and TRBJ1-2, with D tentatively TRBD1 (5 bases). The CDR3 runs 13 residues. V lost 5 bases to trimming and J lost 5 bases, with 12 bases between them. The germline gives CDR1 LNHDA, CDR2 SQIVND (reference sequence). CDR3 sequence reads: CASSWQGSYGYTF. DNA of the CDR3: TGTGCCAGTAGTTGGCAGGGATCGTATGGCTACACCTTC.

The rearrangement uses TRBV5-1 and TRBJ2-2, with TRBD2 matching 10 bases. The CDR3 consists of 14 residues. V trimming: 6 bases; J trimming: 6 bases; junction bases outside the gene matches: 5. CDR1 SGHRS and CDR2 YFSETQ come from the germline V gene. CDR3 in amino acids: CASTLAGVAGELFF. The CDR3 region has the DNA TGCGCCAGCACTCTAGCGGGAGTGGCCGGGGAGCTGTTTTTT.

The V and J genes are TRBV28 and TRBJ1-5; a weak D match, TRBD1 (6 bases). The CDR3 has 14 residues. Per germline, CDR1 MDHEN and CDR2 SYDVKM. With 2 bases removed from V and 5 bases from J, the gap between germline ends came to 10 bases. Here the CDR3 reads CASSLQGPDQPQHF. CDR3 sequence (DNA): TGTGCCAGCAGTTTACAGGGGCCCGATCAGCCCCAGCATTTT.

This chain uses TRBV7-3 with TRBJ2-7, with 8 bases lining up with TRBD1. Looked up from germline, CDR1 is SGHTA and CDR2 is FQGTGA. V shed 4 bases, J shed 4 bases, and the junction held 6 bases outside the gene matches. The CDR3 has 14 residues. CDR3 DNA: TGTGCCAGCAGCTCCGGGACAGGAATTTACGAGCAGTACTTC. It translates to CASSSGTGIYEQYF.

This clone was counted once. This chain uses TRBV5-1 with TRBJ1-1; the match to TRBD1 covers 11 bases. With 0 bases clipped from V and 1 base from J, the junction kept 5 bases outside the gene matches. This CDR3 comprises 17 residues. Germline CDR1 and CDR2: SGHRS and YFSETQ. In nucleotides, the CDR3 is TGCGCCAGCAGCTTGGGTGGGACAGGGGGATCGAACACTGAAGCTTTCTTT. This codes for CASSLGGTGGSNTEAFF.

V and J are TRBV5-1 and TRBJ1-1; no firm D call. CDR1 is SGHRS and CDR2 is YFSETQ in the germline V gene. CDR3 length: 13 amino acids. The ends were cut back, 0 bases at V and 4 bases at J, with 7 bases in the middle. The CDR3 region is CASSLAVSTEAFF. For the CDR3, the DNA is TGCGCCAGCAGCTTGGCTGTCTCCACTGAAGCTTTCTTT.

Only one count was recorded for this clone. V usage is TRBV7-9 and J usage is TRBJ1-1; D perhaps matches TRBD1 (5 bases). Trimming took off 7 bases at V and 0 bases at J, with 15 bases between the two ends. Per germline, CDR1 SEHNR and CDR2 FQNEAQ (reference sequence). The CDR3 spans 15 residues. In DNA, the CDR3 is TGTGCCAGCAACATAAACGGACATTTGAACACTGAAGCTTTCTTT. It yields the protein CASNINGHLNTEAFF.

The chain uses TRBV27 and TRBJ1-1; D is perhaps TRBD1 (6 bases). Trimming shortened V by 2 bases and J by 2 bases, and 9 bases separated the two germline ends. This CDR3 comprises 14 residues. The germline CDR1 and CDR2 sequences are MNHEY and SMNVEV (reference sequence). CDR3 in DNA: TGTGCCAGCAGTTTAGCGACAGGTAACACTGAAGCTTTCTTT. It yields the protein CASSLATGNTEAFF.

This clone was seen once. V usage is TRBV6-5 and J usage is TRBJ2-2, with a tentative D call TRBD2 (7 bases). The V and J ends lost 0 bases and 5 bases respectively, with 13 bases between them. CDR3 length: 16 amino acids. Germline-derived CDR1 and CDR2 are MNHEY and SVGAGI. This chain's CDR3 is CASSYSSGGSTGELFF. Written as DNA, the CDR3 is TGTGCCAGCAGTTACTCCTCGGGGGGCAGTACCGGGGAGCTGTTTTTT.